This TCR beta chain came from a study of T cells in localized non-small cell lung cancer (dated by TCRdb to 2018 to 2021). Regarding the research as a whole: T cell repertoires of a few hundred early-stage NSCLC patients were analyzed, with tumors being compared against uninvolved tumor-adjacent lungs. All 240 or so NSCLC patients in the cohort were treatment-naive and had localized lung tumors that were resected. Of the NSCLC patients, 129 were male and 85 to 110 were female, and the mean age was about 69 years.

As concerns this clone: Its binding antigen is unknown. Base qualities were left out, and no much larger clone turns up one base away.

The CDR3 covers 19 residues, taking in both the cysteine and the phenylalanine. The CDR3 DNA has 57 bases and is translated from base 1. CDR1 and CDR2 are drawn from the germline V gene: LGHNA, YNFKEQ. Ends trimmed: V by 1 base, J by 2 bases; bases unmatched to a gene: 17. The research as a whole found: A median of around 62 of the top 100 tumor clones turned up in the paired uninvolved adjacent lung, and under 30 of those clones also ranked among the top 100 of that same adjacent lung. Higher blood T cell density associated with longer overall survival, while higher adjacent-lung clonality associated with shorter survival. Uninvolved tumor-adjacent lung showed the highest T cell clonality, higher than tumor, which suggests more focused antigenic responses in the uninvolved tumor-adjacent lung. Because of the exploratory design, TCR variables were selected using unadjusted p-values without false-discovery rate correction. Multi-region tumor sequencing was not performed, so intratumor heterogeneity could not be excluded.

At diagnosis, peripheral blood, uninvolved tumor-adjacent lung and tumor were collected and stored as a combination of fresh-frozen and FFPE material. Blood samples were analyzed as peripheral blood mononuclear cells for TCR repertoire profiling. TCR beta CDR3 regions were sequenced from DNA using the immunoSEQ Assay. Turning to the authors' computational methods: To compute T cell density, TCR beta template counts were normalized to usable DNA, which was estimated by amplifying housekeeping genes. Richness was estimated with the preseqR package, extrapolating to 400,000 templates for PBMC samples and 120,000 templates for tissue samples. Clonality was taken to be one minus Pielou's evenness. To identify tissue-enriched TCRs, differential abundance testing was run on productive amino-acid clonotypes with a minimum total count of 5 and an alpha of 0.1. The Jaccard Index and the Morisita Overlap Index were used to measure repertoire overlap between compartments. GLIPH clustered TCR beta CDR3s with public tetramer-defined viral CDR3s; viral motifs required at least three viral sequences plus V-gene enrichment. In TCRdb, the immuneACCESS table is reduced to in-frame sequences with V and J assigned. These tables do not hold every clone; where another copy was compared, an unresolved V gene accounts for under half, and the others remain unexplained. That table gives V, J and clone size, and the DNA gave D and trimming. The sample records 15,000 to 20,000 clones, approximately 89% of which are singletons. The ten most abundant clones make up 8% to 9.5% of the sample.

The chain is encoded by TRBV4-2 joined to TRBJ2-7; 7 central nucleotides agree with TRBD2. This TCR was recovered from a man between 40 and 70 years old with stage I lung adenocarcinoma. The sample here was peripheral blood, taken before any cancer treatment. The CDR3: CASSQVGGPGLAETYEQYF. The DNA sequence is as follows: TGTGCCAGCAGCCAAGTCGGAGGCCCAGGGCTAGCGGAAACCTACGAGCAGTACTTC.